The source of this T cell receptor (beta chain) is a study of neurological immune-mediated disorders. Whole-study results and caveats: The study found no CDR3 amino acid sequences shared by expanded clones across subjects, suggesting private repertoires in all groups.

This clonotype was picked up many times. Its specificity is unknown. Using its own MiXCR run on the 5' RACE reads, TCRdb lists one record per CDR3 protein. The sample contains about 74,000 distinct CDR3 sequences, around 5.2% of which appear only once. The receptor was derived from a man younger than 35 with multiple sclerosis. Sequencing was performed on PBMCs.

CDR3 loop: CATSRVGLAGGRSKNIQYF. CDR3 in DNA: TGTGCCACCAGCAGAGTGGGACTAGCGGGAGGGCGGTCCAAAAACATTCAGTACTTC. V is TRBV15 and J is TRBJ2-4; TRBD2 aligns across 16 bases. The CDR3 length is 19 residues. The ends lost 1 base at V and 2 bases at J; junction bases unmatched: 5. CDR1 LNHNV and CDR2 YYDKDF come from the germline V gene (reference sequence).